The 24 T cell receptor beta chains given below trace back to one sample, sequenced in a study of blood T cell repertoires in COVID-19. Measured with immunoSEQ multiplex PCR; TCRdb has only the in-frame clones, and not every one. The table has 350,000 to 550,000 clones, 80% to 90% seen once. The sample comprised PBMCs or T cells enriched from blood (not recorded which). The receptor source for this set is a man aged 25 to 40 who had recovered from COVID-19.

A remark on this clone: This specimen includes other DNA sequences encoding the same CDR3. The chain joins TRBV5-1 to TRBJ2-3, with 10 bases lining up with TRBD2. J gave up 0 bases and V 4 bases, and 2 bases lay outside the gene matches. This CDR3 comprises 15 residues. Germline V gene data show CDR1 as SGHRS and CDR2 as YFSETQ. The CDR3: CASSPGLASTDTQYF. In DNA form, the CDR3 reads TGCGCCAGCAGCCCGGGACTAGCGAGCACAGATACGCAGTATTTT.

The chain uses TRBV28 and TRBJ2-2; TRBD1 might be the D (6 bases). V was shortened by 7 bases and J by 5 bases, with 14 bases between the two germline ends. This CDR3 is 14 amino acids long. The germline gives CDR1 MDHEN, CDR2 SYDVKM. CDR3 region: CASIPGQSTGELFF. DNA for the CDR3: TGTGCCAGCATCCCGGGACAATCAACCGGGGAGCTGTTTTTT.

The gene calls are TRBV28 and TRBJ1-6; tentatively, D is TRBD1 (5 bases). V was clipped by 2 bases and J by 4 bases, with 15 bases between them. CDR3 length: 17 residues. Germline V gene data show CDR1 as MDHEN and CDR2 as SYDVKM. CDR3 bases: TGTGCCAGCAGTTTAAACACCATCCAGGGTTATAATTCACCCCTCCACTTT. Translated: CASSLNTIQGYNSPLHF. The complete variable domain, with remaining parts taken from reference TRBV28 and TRBJ1-6, reads DVKVTQSSRYLVKRTGEKVFLECVQDMDHENMFWYRQDPGLGLRLIYFSYDVKMKEKGDIPEGYSVSREKKERFSLILESASTNQTSMYLCASSLNTIQGYNSPLHFGNGTRLTVT.

J is TRBJ2-5 and V is TRBV30; D gene ambiguous. The CDR3 loop spans 13 amino acids. The germline CDR1 and CDR2 sequences are GTSNPN and SVGIG (reference sequence). The V end was cut by 0 bases, the J end by 10 bases, with 15 bases between. The CDR3 reads CAWSVPPARSQYF. Here the CDR3 DNA reads TGTGCCTGGAGTGTACCCCCGGCGCGGAGCCAGTACTTC.

The chain links TRBV5-8 to TRBJ2-7; 12 nucleotides align to TRBD2. This CDR3 spans 14 amino acids. The V gene end was trimmed by 6 bases and the J gene end by 1 base; junction bases not matched to a gene: 2. CDR1 SGHTS and CDR2 YDEGEE come from the germline V gene. CDR3 protein: CASKGLAGSYEQYF. DNA of the CDR3: TGTGCCAGCAAGGGACTAGCGGGTTCCTACGAGCAGTACTTC.

This clone was detected a few times. This chain connects TRBV10-3 to TRBJ2-5; TRBD2 is a possible D gene (5 bases). Looked up from germline, CDR1 is ENHRY and CDR2 is SYGVKD. Trimming shortened V by 3 bases and J by 3 bases, and 8 bases separated the two germline ends. This CDR3 contains 13 residues. CDR3 nucleotides: TGTGCCATCAGTGATAGTAGCGAAGAGACCCAGTACTTC. Residues: CAISDSSEETQYF.

The chain couples TRBV6-1 to TRBJ1-1; 8 bases match TRBD1. The germline CDR1 and CDR2 sequences are MNHNS and SASEGT. There are 15 residues in the CDR3. J was trimmed by 4 bases and V by 6 bases; bases with no gene match: 10. Here the CDR3 DNA reads TGTGCCAGCAGAGAAAGGACAGGGTCTCGCACTGAAGCTTTCTTT. As protein: CASRERTGSRTEAFF.

V usage is TRBV5-6 and J usage is TRBJ1-4; a possible D gene is TRBD1 (6 bases). Germline CDR1 SGHDT, CDR2 YYEEEE. This CDR3 spans 14 amino acids. The V end lost 0 bases, the J end lost 8 bases, and 11 bases lay between the germline ends. The CDR3 here is CASSLARGREKLFF. The DNA for the CDR3 is TGTGCCAGCAGCTTGGCCAGGGGAAGGGAAAAACTGTTTTTT.

The J gene is TRBJ1-3, the V gene TRBV19, with 8 bases matching TRBD1. The V segment lost 4 bases and the J segment 1 base; nucleotides outside the gene matches: 12. The CDR3 has 18 residues. The V gene's germline CDR1 is LNHDA and CDR2 SQIVND (reference sequence). The CDR3 DNA reads as TGTGCCAGTAGTACACCGGGACAGGCTTGGACTTCTGGAAACACCATATATTTT. It specifies CASSTPGQAWTSGNTIYF.

CDR3 sequence reads: CASSLGAPGTYEQYF. Written as DNA, the CDR3 is TGTGCCAGCAGCTTGGGTGCTCCGGGAACCTACGAGCAGTACTTC. The rearrangement joins TRBV5-4 to TRBJ2-7; D is possibly TRBD2 (5 bases). Germline lookup yields CDR1 SGHNT and CDR2 YYREEE (reference sequence). Trimming shortened V by 0 bases and J by 2 bases, and 12 bases separated the two germline ends. This CDR3 contains 15 residues.

The genes are TRBV28 and TRBJ2-2; 14 positions agree with TRBD2. The V gene end was trimmed by 6 bases and the J gene end by 6 bases; junction bases not matched to a gene: 6. The CDR3 is 16 residues long. Germline CDR1 is MDHEN and CDR2 is SYDVKM. This CDR3 reads CASRNPGLAGAGELFF. In nucleotides, the CDR3 is TGTGCCAGCAGAAACCCGGGACTAGCGGGAGCCGGGGAGCTGTTTTTT. Full variable domain (missing parts from reference TRBV28 and TRBJ2-2): DVKVTQSSRYLVKRTGEKVFLECVQDMDHENMFWYRQDPGLGLRLIYFSYDVKMKEKGDIPEGYSVSREKKERFSLILESASTNQTSMYLCASRNPGLAGAGELFFGEGSRLTVL.

The chain joins TRBV10-1 to TRBJ2-1, with 7 bases aligning to TRBD1. The CDR3 runs 14 residues. Trimming at V came to 8 bases and at J to 8 bases, leaving 12 bases not matched to a gene. Germline V gene sequence: CDR1 WNHNN, CDR2 SYGVQD (reference sequence). CDR3 DNA sequence: TGCGCCAGCGCCTATTACAGGGGTCGTGATGAGCAGTTCTTC. It specifies CASAYYRGRDEQFF.

The J gene is TRBJ2-1, the V gene TRBV6-2 or TRBV6-3, with no clear D. Trimming removed 0 bases from V and 10 bases from J, with 7 bases in between. Germline lookup yields CDR1 MNHEY and CDR2 SVGEGT. The CDR3 contains 12 residues. CDR3 protein: CASSYSSPEQFF. In DNA form, the CDR3 reads TGTGCCAGCAGTTACTCGAGTCCGGAGCAGTTCTTC.

The rearrangement links TRBV3-1 (or the pseudogene TRBV3-2) to TRBJ1-1, with TRBD1 identical over 10 bases. Germline V lookup: CDR1 LGHDT, CDR2 YNNKEL (reference sequence). The V gene end was trimmed by 4 bases and the J gene end by 6 bases; junction bases not matched to a gene: 5. The length of the CDR3 is 14 residues. CDR3 amino acids: CASSRWDRGAEAFF. DNA for the CDR3: TGTGCCAGCAGCCGTTGGGACAGGGGTGCTGAAGCTTTCTTT.

V is TRBV27 and J is TRBJ2-7, with D maybe TRBD1 (6 bases). Trimming took 0 bases from V and 3 from J, leaving 12 bases between them. CDR3 size: 15 residues. Germline values: CDR1 MNHEY, CDR2 SMNVEV (reference sequence). In DNA, the CDR3 is TGTGCCAGCAGTTTATCTGGGGGCGAACACTACGAGCAGTACTTC. This codes for CASSLSGGEHYEQYF.

The rearrangement uses TRBV19 and TRBJ2-7, with TRBD2 identical over 12 bases. With V trimmed by 4 bases and J by 4 bases, 8 bases remained unmatched. Germline CDR1 is LNHDA and CDR2 is SQIVND (reference sequence). The CDR3 length is 16 residues. The CDR3 region is CASSTRLAGAIYEQYF. CDR3 in DNA: TGTGCCAGTAGTACCAGACTAGCGGGAGCGATATACGAGCAGTACTTC.

The V and J genes are TRBV4-1 and TRBJ1-5, with no clear D. Between the trimmed V and J ends, which lost 4 bases and 5 bases, there was a span of 6 bases. Germline V gives CDR1 MGHRA, CDR2 YSYEKL. The CDR3 has 12 amino acids. The CDR3: CASSRGDQPQHF. The CDR3 coding sequence is TGCGCCAGCAGCCGAGGCGATCAGCCCCAGCATTTT.

The gene calls are TRBV15 and TRBJ2-5, with 10 bases lining up with TRBD1. This CDR3 is 15 amino acids long. V lost 5 bases and J lost 5; bases outside the gene matches: 8. Per the germline V gene, CDR1 is LNHNV and CDR2 is YYDKDF (reference sequence). Written as DNA, the CDR3 is TGTGCCACCAGCCCCCGACAGGGGGCGGGGGAGACCCAGTACTTC. Its protein product is CATSPRQGAGETQYF.

This chain uses TRBV19 with TRBJ1-6, with D unclear. Germline V gene data show CDR1 as LNHDA and CDR2 as SQIVND (reference sequence). The CDR3 is made up of 19 amino acids. V lost 9 bases, J lost 0 bases, and 24 bases lay in between. DNA of the CDR3: TGTGCCAGCAAGAGGGTGGACCGATCTAAGAGCTCCTATAATTCACCCCTCCACTTT. It codes for CASKRVDRSKSSYNSPLHF.

The chain couples TRBV20-1 to TRBJ2-1, with D unclear. CDR3 length: 11 amino acids. The V end lost 6 bases, the J end lost 3 bases, and 6 bases lay between the germline ends. Looked up from germline, CDR1 is DFQATT and CDR2 is SNEGSKA (reference sequence). As DNA, the CDR3 is TGCAGTGCCCTAAACTACAATGAGCAGTTCTTC. Its translation is CSALNYNEQFF.

The rearrangement uses TRBV9 and TRBJ2-2; 7 bases are shared with TRBD1. V lost 0 bases, J lost 7 bases, and 9 bases stayed unmatched. This CDR3 is 16 amino acids long. The V gene's germline CDR1 is SGDLS and CDR2 YYNGEE. CDR3 DNA: TGTGCCAGCAGCGTAGGATGGCAGGGGGTTGGCGGGGAGCTGTTTTTT. It is translated as CASSVGWQGVGGELFF.

The chain couples TRBV15 to TRBJ2-1; TRBD1 matches at 7 bases. The length of the CDR3 is 17 residues. V shed 3 bases, J shed 3 bases, and the junction held 11 bases outside the gene matches. Germline values: CDR1 LNHNV, CDR2 YYDKDF (reference sequence). Written as DNA, the CDR3 is TGTGCCACCAGCAGCAACGGGCCGGGACAGAACTACAATGAGCAGTTCTTC. Translated, it gives CATSSNGPGQNYNEQFF.

This chain joins TRBV18 and TRBJ2-4; D uncertain. The CDR3 is 14 residues long. Trimming left V 0 bases short and J 1 base short, with 4 bases between. Germline values: CDR1 KGHSH, CDR2 LQKENI. This CDR3 is CASSPPSAKNIQYF. The DNA for the CDR3 is TGTGCCAGCTCACCACCGTCGGCCAAAAACATTCAGTACTTC.

The chain uses TRBV7-9 and TRBJ2-1; 13 positions agree with TRBD2. Germline CDR1 reads SEHNR; CDR2 reads FQNEAQ (reference sequence). The CDR3 runs 16 residues. Trimming took 4 bases from V and 5 from J; bases not matched to a gene: 5. CDR3 residues: CASSYRLAGGNNEQFF. The CDR3 bases are TGTGCCAGCAGCTATAGACTAGCGGGAGGAAACAATGAGCAGTTCTTC.